This TCR beta chain was sequenced for a study of blood T cell repertoires in COVID-19. For the study at large: T cells, B-cell-depleted T cells, or PBMCs provided the cDNA or gDNA that served as material.

Losses at the gene ends were 0 bases for V and 1 base for J; bases not matched to a gene: 4. Germline V lookup: CDR1 KGHSH, CDR2 LQKENI. This CDR3 is 16 amino acids long. Original methodology: From reference gene primer amplification, estimates of nucleated cell counts were derived. The method was immunoSEQ multiplex PCR; TCRdb's version includes in-frame clones alone and lacks a portion of them. Clone size and V and J calls were adopted from that table, with D and trimming inferred from the DNA. This sample has hundreds of thousands of clones, with approximately 91% found just once. Followed over time, Seattle patients had been enrolled while infection was active.

The chain couples TRBV18 to TRBJ2-5; 8 bases are shared with TRBD2. Sequenced material: peripheral blood. The source is a woman between 65 and 79 years old with COVID-19, enrolled during active disease. CDR3 loop: CASSPPLAGPQETQYF. The CDR3 nucleotides read TGTGCCAGCTCACCACCGTTAGCGGGGCCCCAAGAGACCCAGTACTTC.